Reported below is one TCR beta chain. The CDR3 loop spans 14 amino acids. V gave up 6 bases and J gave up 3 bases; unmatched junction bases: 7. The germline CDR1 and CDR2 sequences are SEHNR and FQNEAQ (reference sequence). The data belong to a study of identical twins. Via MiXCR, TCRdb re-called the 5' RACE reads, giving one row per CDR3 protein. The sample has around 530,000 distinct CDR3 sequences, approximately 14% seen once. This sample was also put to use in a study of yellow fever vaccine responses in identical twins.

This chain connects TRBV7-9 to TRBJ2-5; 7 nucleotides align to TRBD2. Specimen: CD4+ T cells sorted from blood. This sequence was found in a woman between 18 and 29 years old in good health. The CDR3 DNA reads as TGTGCCAGCAGTCTAGGACTAGAAAAAGAGACCCAGTACTTC. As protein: CASSLGLEKETQYF.